This passage covers 8 T cell receptor beta chains from one sample sequenced in a study of blood T cell repertoires in COVID-19. The protocol was immunoSEQ multiplex PCR, while the TCRdb copy is restricted to in-frame clones and leaves out a portion. The sample includes about 100,000 clones, 80% to 90% of them seen just once. The sequencing input was peripheral blood. These receptors were collected from a man aged 80 or over with acute or convalescent COVID-19.

The chain combines TRBV5-5 with TRBJ2-7; D is uncertain. Germline CDR1 and CDR2: SGHKS and YYEKEE (reference sequence). This CDR3 contains 15 residues. Trimming removed 0 bases at V and 5 bases at J, with 15 bases between. The CDR3 spells CASSLDGAAPNEQYF. For the CDR3, the DNA is TGTGCCAGCAGCTTGGATGGTGCTGCACCTAACGAGCAGTACTTC.

This clone has only one observation. V usage is TRBV5-1 and J usage is TRBJ1-2; 12 positions match TRBD1. CDR3 length equals 16 residues. Germline V gene data show CDR1 as SGHRS and CDR2 as YFSETQ. V shed 0 bases and J 4 bases; nucleotides not matched to a gene: 4. CDR3 sequence reads: CASSLEGTGGGYGYTF. The CDR3 DNA follows: TGCGCCAGCAGCTTGGAGGGGACAGGGGGCGGCTATGGCTACACCTTC.

This clone has just one count. This rearrangement joins TRBV30 to TRBJ2-1, with 10 bases aligning to TRBD2. V gave up 4 bases and J gave up 7 bases; unmatched junction bases: 4. The length of the CDR3 is 13 residues. From germline, CDR1 is GTSNPN and CDR2 SVGIG (reference sequence). CDR3 loop: CAWTSGSRNEQFF. CDR3 nucleotide sequence: TGTGCCTGGACTAGCGGGAGTCGGAATGAGCAGTTCTTC.

The rearrangement joins TRBV6-5 to TRBJ1-2; TRBD1 matches at 9 bases. The ends lost 8 bases at V and 6 bases at J; junction bases unmatched: 7. CDR1 and CDR2 from the germline V gene are MNHEY and SVGAGI. The CDR3 extends over 13 amino acids. The CDR3 reads CASLKGTGNGYTF. Here the CDR3 DNA reads TGTGCCAGCCTAAAGGGGACAGGGAATGGCTACACCTTC.

This chain's CDR3 is CASSRTGGSSGEQYF. CDR3 DNA: TGCGCCAGCAGCAGGACAGGGGGGAGTTCTGGAGAGCAGTACTTC. The chain joins TRBV5-1 to TRBJ2-7; TRBD1 aligns across 10 bases. V was clipped by 4 bases and J by 7 bases; unmatched bases: 11. The CDR3 length is 15 residues. Germline assignment: CDR1 SGHRS and CDR2 YFSETQ.

The chain is built from TRBV5-4 and TRBJ2-7; D not resolved. The CDR3 totals 12 residues. V was clipped by 3 bases and J by 2 bases, with 6 bases between them. CDR1 SGHNT and CDR2 YYREEE come from the germline V gene (reference sequence). The CDR3: CASSYGTYEQYF. The CDR3 region has the DNA TGTGCCAGCAGCTACGGTACCTACGAGCAGTACTTC. Full variable domain (missing parts from reference TRBV5-4 and TRBJ2-7): ETGVTQSPTHLIKTRGQQVTLRCSSQSGHNTVSWYQQALGQGPQFIFQYYREEENGRGNFPPRFSGLQFPNYSSELNVNALELDDSALYLCASSYGTYEQYFGPGTRLTVT.

The V gene is TRBV10-3, the J gene TRBJ1-2; D unclear. V lost 2 bases and J 0 bases, leaving 10 bases between the germline ends. CDR3 size: 15 residues. Per the germline V gene, CDR1 is ENHRY and CDR2 is SYGVKD. The CDR3 reads CAISEVENSNYGYTF. Here the CDR3 DNA reads TGTGCCATCAGTGAGGTGGAGAACTCTAACTATGGCTACACCTTC.

The chain links TRBV6-1 to TRBJ1-1; D gene uncertain. The CDR3 sequence is 13 residues long. Germline V CDR1 and CDR2: MNHNS, SASEGT. V was shortened by 6 bases and J by 3 bases, with 11 bases between the two germline ends. CDR3 DNA: TGTGCCAGCAGCTCCCCCCAGGACACTGAAGCTTTCTTT. It specifies CASSSPQDTEAFF.